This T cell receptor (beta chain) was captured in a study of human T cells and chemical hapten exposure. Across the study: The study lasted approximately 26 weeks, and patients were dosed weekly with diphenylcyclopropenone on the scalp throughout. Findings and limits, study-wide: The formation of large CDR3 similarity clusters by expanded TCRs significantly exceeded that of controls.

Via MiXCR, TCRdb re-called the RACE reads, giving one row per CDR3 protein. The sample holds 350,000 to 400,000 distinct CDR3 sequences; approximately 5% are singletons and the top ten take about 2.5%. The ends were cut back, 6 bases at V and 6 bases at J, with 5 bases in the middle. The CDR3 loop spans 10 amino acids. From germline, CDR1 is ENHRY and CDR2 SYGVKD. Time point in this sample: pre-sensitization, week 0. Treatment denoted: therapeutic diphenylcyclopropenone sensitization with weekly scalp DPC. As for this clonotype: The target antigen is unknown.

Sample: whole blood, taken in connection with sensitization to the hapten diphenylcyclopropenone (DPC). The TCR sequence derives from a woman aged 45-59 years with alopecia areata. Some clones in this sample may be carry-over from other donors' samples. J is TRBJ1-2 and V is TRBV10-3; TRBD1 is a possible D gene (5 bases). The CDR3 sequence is CAIRGDGYTF. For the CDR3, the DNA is TGTGCCATCAGAGGGGATGGCTACACCTTC.